These 20 T cell receptor beta chains were all obtained from the same sample, sequenced in a study of blood T cell repertoires in COVID-19. The table came from immunoSEQ multiplex PCR; TCRdb's copy has only in-frame clones and leaves some out. The profile shows fewer than 350,000 clones, under 90% of them singletons. Sample: PBMCs or T cells enriched from blood (not recorded which). The receptors originated from a middle-aged woman who had recovered from COVID-19.

This chain uses TRBV18 with TRBJ2-2; 8 bases fit TRBD2. Trimming took 6 bases from V and 4 from J; bases not matched to a gene: 13. The length of the CDR3 is 17 residues. Germline V CDR1 and CDR2: KGHSH, LQKENI. In DNA, the CDR3 is TGTGCCAGCTCCCCTTCACTAGCGGCCTTCAGCACCGGGGAGCTGTTTTTT. It encodes CASSPSLAAFSTGELFF.

The V and J genes are TRBV23-1 and TRBJ2-5; 7 positions agree with TRBD1. TRBV23-1 is recorded as an ORF, its role being uncertain. The V segment lost 4 bases and the J segment 1 base; nucleotides outside the gene matches: 6. The CDR3 sequence is 15 residues long. CDR3 in amino acids: CASSRNRGPQETQYF. In nucleotides, the CDR3 is TGCGCCAGCAGTCGCAACAGGGGCCCCCAAGAGACCCAGTACTTC.

The V call is TRBV5-1, the J call TRBJ2-5; 8 bases are shared with TRBD1. V trimming: 2 bases; J trimming: 3 bases; junction bases outside the gene matches: 9. The CDR3 extends over 16 amino acids. CDR1 and CDR2 (germline): SGHRS, YFSETQ. CDR3 coding DNA: TGCGCCAGCAGCTTTCCCCTAACAGGGGGGAAAGAGACCCAGTACTTC. Its translation is CASSFPLTGGKETQYF. Supplemented by reference TRBV5-1 and TRBJ2-5, the full variable domain reads KAGVTQTPRYLIKTRGQQVTLSCSPISGHRSVSWYQQTPGQGLQFLFEYFSETQRNKGNFPGRFSGRQFSNSRSEMNVSTLELGDSALYLCASSFPLTGGKETQYFGPGTRLLVL.

The genes are TRBV6-5 and TRBJ1-6, with D unclear. Germline CDR1 is MNHEY and CDR2 is SVGAGI. This CDR3 spans 12 amino acids. Trimming cost V 7 bases and J 4 bases, with 5 bases left between them. CDR3: CASKQYNSPLHF. CDR3 nucleotide sequence: TGTGCCAGCAAACAGTATAATTCACCCCTCCACTTT.

A note on this clone: Compared with germline, one end of the junction differs, possibly owing to a read error. V is TRBV7-7 and J is TRBJ1-4; TRBD1 matches 10 bases. Germline V gene sequence: CDR1 SSHAT, CDR2 FNYEAQ (reference sequence). CDR3 length equals 19 residues. CDR3 protein: CASSLAGTGVNAYNEKLFF. CDR3 sequence (DNA): TGTGCTAGCAGCTTAGCGGGGACAGGGGTAAACGCTTATAATGAAAAACTGTTTTTT.

V gene TRBV14 combines with J gene TRBJ1-3; a possible D gene is TRBD1 (5 bases). CDR3 size: 15 residues. V dropped 6 bases and J dropped 1 base, with 13 bases sitting between them. Germline loops: CDR1 SGHDN, CDR2 FVKESK. This CDR3 is CASSHYRTSGNTIYF. The CDR3 DNA sequence: TGTGCCAGCAGTCACTACAGGACGTCTGGAAACACCATATATTTT.

The chain uses TRBV10-1 and TRBJ2-5; 8 bases line up with TRBD2. Germline CDR1 reads WNHNN; CDR2 reads SYGVQD (reference sequence). V shed 6 bases and J 5 bases; nucleotides not matched to a gene: 11. This CDR3 contains 15 residues. The CDR3: CASSVLPGLGETQYF. Written as DNA, the CDR3 is TGCGCCAGCAGCGTATTACCGGGACTAGGGGAGACCCAGTACTTC.

The chain links TRBV18 to TRBJ1-1; D not certain. V was pared by 2 bases and J by 4 bases, with 11 bases between. From germline, CDR1 is KGHSH and CDR2 LQKENI. This CDR3 contains 14 residues. The CDR3: CASSPSESSTEAFF. The CDR3 DNA is TGTGCCAGCTCACCAAGCGAGAGTAGCACTGAAGCTTTCTTT. The variable domain in full, completed from reference TRBV18 and TRBJ1-1, reads NAGVMQNPRHLVRRRGQEARLRCSPMKGHSHVYWYRQLPEEGLKFMVYLQKENIIDESGMPKERFSAEFPKEGPSILRIQQVVRGDSAAYFCASSPSESSTEAFFGQGTRLTVV.

The rearrangement links TRBV27 to TRBJ2-7, with 16 nucleotides matching TRBD2. CDR1 is MNHEY and CDR2 is SMNVEV in the germline V gene (reference sequence). Losses at the gene ends were 8 bases for V and 5 bases for J; bases not matched to a gene: 6. CDR3 length: 15 amino acids. For the CDR3, the DNA is TGTGCCAGCTCCGCCGGGACTAGCGGGAGGGACGAGCAGTACTTC. This gives the protein CASSAGTSGRDEQYF.

V gene TRBV18 combines with J gene TRBJ1-5; possible D gene TRBD1, 6 bases. V was pared by 2 bases and J by 7 bases, with 12 bases between. This CDR3 has 14 amino acids. Germline-derived CDR1 and CDR2 are KGHSH and LQKENI. The CDR3: CASSPKQGTQPQHF. CDR3 bases: TGTGCCAGCTCACCAAAACAAGGGACACAGCCCCAGCATTTT.

This clone was observed a single time. This sequence joins TRBV30 and TRBJ2-7, with 11 bases aligning to TRBD1. Losses at the gene ends were 2 bases for V and 2 bases for J; bases not matched to a gene: 2. This CDR3 has 14 amino acids. Germline V CDR1 and CDR2: GTSNPN, SVGIG (reference sequence). The CDR3 nucleotides are TGTGCCTGGAGTCCGGGACAGGGGGCCTACGAGCAGTACTTC. Translated, it gives CAWSPGQGAYEQYF.

This clone is a singleton in its sample. The chain links TRBV2 to TRBJ2-1, with TRBD1 as a possible D gene (6 bases). Trimming cost V 5 bases and J 6 bases, with 17 bases left between them. Germline V lookup: CDR1 SNHLY, CDR2 FYNNEI. The CDR3 has 15 amino acids. The CDR3, as DNA: TGTGCCAGCAGTCTGACAGGTGACAGAAGCAATGAGCAGTTCTTC. Protein product: CASSLTGDRSNEQFF.

Details on this clone: Other nucleotide sequences from this sample produce the same CDR3. This rearrangement joins TRBV7-2 to TRBJ1-2; the match to TRBD1 covers 8 bases. Germline loops: CDR1 SGHTA, CDR2 FQGNSA. This CDR3 has 15 amino acids. Trimming took 0 bases from V and 3 from J; bases not matched to a gene: 3. CDR3 nucleotides: TGTGCCAGCAGCTTAGCGCAGGGGGCGGACTATGGCTACACCTTC. Its translation: CASSLAQGADYGYTF.

The CDR3 bases are TGTGCCTGGAGTGTCGGGACACTTACCGTCCCCCTCCACTTT. This encodes CAWSVGTLTVPLHF. The chain combines TRBV30 with TRBJ1-6; D is perhaps TRBD1 (6 bases). The germline gives CDR1 GTSNPN, CDR2 SVGIG (reference sequence). V was cut by 0 bases and J by 13 bases, with 16 bases left in between. The CDR3 covers 14 residues.

V usage is TRBV6-6 and J usage is TRBJ2-7; D may be TRBD2 (5 bases). Trimming took 2 bases from V and 7 from J, leaving 9 bases between them. Per the germline V gene, CDR1 is MNHNY and CDR2 is SVGAGI (reference sequence). This CDR3 comprises 12 residues. The CDR3 DNA is TGTGCCAGCAGTTACGGCGGGCGGGAGCAGTACTTC. This gives the protein CASSYGGREQYF.

The chain uses TRBV2 and TRBJ2-7; TRBD1 matches 7 bases. Germline V gene sequence: CDR1 SNHLY, CDR2 FYNNEI. The V segment lost 6 bases and the J segment 0 bases; nucleotides outside the gene matches: 8. This CDR3 spans 15 amino acids. CDR3 loop: CASRYRGFASYEQYF. The CDR3 bases are TGTGCCAGCAGATACAGGGGTTTCGCCTCCTACGAGCAGTACTTC. The complete variable domain, with remaining parts taken from reference TRBV2 and TRBJ2-7, reads EPEVTQTPSHQVTQMGQEVILRCVPISNHLYFYWYRQILGQKVEFLVSFYNNEISEKSEIFDDQFSVERPDGSNFTLKIRSTKLEDSAMYFCASRYRGFASYEQYFGPGTRLTVT.

V gene TRBV4-2 combines with J gene TRBJ1-4; 7 nucleotides line up with TRBD1. The length of the CDR3 is 17 residues. Unmatched junction bases numbered 7, after V lost 0 bases and J lost 3 bases. CDR1 is LGHNA and CDR2 is YNFKEQ in the germline V gene. This chain's CDR3 is CASSQERRGRPNEKLFF. CDR3 in DNA: TGTGCCAGCAGCCAAGAGAGAAGGGGGCGGCCTAATGAAAAACTGTTTTTT.

The CDR3, as DNA: TGTGCCAGCAGCTTGCCGGCTAGCCAAACAGATACGCAGTATTTT. It codes for CASSLPASQTDTQYF. The chain carries TRBV5-4 and TRBJ2-3, with D possibly being TRBD2 (5 bases). The V and J ends lost 1 base and 3 bases respectively, with 12 bases between them. The CDR3 has 15 amino acids. Germline CDR1 reads SGHNT; CDR2 reads YYREEE (reference sequence). Based on the CDR3 plus reference TRBV5-4 and TRBJ2-3, the full variable domain is ETGVTQSPTHLIKTRGQQVTLRCSSQSGHNTVSWYQQALGQGPQFIFQYYREEENGRGNFPPRFSGLQFPNYSSELNVNALELDDSALYLCASSLPASQTDTQYFGPGTRLTVL.

This chain connects TRBV9 to TRBJ2-2; 10 positions match TRBD2. Germline trimming cut 5 bases from V and 2 bases from J; bases unmatched to any gene: 6. Per the germline V gene, CDR1 is SGDLS and CDR2 is YYNGEE. The CDR3 covers 16 residues. The CDR3 is CASSLSGGFNTGELFF. The DNA for the CDR3 is TGTGCCAGCAGTCTTAGCGGGGGGTTTAACACCGGGGAGCTGTTTTTT. Looking up the rest from reference TRBV9 and TRBJ2-2 gives the full variable domain: DSGVTQTPKHLITATGQRVTLRCSPRSGDLSVYWYQQSLDQGLQFLIQYYNGEERAKGNILERFSAQQFPDLHSELNLSSLELGDSALYFCASSLSGGFNTGELFFGEGSRLTVL.

The V call is TRBV29-1, the J call TRBJ2-1; maybe TRBD2 (6 bases). The V gene lost 7 bases and the J gene lost 9 bases, with 25 bases spanning the gap. CDR3 length: 15 amino acids. CDR1 is SQVTM, CDR2 ANQGSEA, per germline. For the CDR3, the DNA is TGCAGCGCCGGGGGAGGCGGACGGCCGCAAGGTGAGCAGTTCTTC. Its protein product is CSAGGGGRPQGEQFF.